Following are 7 T cell receptor beta chains from one sample sequenced in a study of CD8 T cells in Susac syndrome (dated by TCRdb to the late 2010s). Receptor libraries were prepared by the immunoSEQ multiplex PCR assay. RNA was extracted using the RNeasy kit, and about 0.45 to 1 ug of the RNA was reverse transcribed with random hexamers. TCRdb ran its own pipeline on the public reads, namely fastp trimming at Q25 and MiXCR clone calling, and kept in-frame beta chains. Rows with a matching CDR3 protein are joined into one entry that keeps the most common DNA and genes. Present in this sample are about 250,000 distinct CDR3 sequences, 80% to 95% of which were seen just once. The ten largest clones add up to around 0.067% of the sample. The material sequenced was CD4+ T cells from PBMCs. Source of these receptors: a human donor with multiple sclerosis.

The J gene is TRBJ1-1, the V gene TRBV24-1; 9 positions match TRBD1. The CDR3 sequence is 12 residues long. Trimming cost V 8 bases and J 11 bases; bases outside gene matches: 8. The germline gives CDR1 KGHDR, CDR2 SFDVKD. CDR3 residues: CATKGDRAAAFF. CDR3 in DNA: TGTGCCACCAAGGGGGACAGGGCCGCGGCTTTCTTT.

The chain is built from TRBV25-1 and TRBJ1-2, with D perhaps TRBD1 (6 bases). V dropped 5 bases and J dropped 4 bases, with 11 bases sitting between them. Per germline, CDR1 MGHDK and CDR2 SYGVNS. The CDR3 is made up of 13 amino acids. CDR3 nucleotide sequence: TGTGCCAGCAGTAAGGGGGTGGGCTATGGCTACACCTTC. Its protein product is CASSKGVGYGYTF.

The gene calls are TRBV3-1 and TRBJ1-5, with unresolved D. This CDR3 contains 13 residues. The V gene lost 0 bases and the J gene lost 3 bases, with 3 bases spanning the gap. CDR1 is LGHDT and CDR2 is YNNKEL in the germline V gene (reference sequence). This CDR3 reads CASSQEDNQPQHF. DNA of the CDR3: TGTGCCAGCAGCCAAGAAGACAATCAGCCCCAGCATTTT.

The chain recombines TRBV3-1 with TRBJ2-5, with D perhaps matching TRBD2 (6 bases). Deletions cut 1 base from V and 5 bases from J, with 20 bases between. The germline gives CDR1 LGHDT, CDR2 YNNKEL (reference sequence). The CDR3 runs 17 residues. The CDR3 region is CASSQGTPAGGSETQYF. DNA of the CDR3: TGTGCCAGCAGCCAAGGAACGCCAGCGGGTGGGTCGGAGACCCAGTACTTC.

The chain has TRBV24-1 and TRBJ2-3; D remains unclear. Germline V gene lookup returns CDR1 KGHDR and CDR2 SFDVKD. The ends were cut back, 5 bases at V and 4 bases at J, with 3 bases in the middle. The CDR3 has 11 residues. CDR3 coding DNA: TGTGCCACCAGTGGGGCAGATACGCAGTATTTT. Translated: CATSGADTQYF.

CDR3 amino acids: CASSLGVRDRGSPSSYEQYF. CDR3 sequence (DNA): TGCGCCAGCAGCCTTGGGGTCCGGGACAGGGGGTCCCCTTCTTCCTACGAGCAGTACTTC. This chain connects TRBV4-1 to TRBJ2-7; 11 bases are shared with TRBD1. Germline CDR1 and CDR2: MGHRA and YSYEKL. This CDR3 contains 20 residues. Losses at the gene ends were 4 bases for V and 1 base for J; bases not matched to a gene: 18.

CDR3 region: CASSFGGPGITEPQHF. CDR3 bases: TGTGCCAGCAGCTTTGGCGGGCCGGGGATCACGGAGCCCCAGCATTTT. This rearrangement joins TRBV7-2 to TRBJ1-5, with D hard to call. Germline V CDR1 and CDR2: SGHTA, FQGNSA. The CDR3 has 16 amino acids. The ends were cut back, 3 bases at V and 8 bases at J, with 20 bases in the middle.